Listed here are 18 T cell receptor beta chains from one sample, sequenced in a study of T cells after yellow fever vaccination. TCRdb ran MiXCR on the 5' RACE reads and lists one entry per CDR3 protein. The table shows a few hundred thousand distinct CDR3 sequences, with 8.1% occurring only once. Sample: PBMCs, taken roughly 45 days after the first yellow fever vaccination. These receptors were taken from a man aged 18 to 30 who received the YFV17D yellow fever vaccine.

The V gene is TRBV7-9, the J gene TRBJ2-5; either TRBD1 or TRBD2 may supply D (5 bases each). CDR1 is SEHNR, CDR2 FQNEAQ, per germline (reference sequence). V lost 5 bases and J lost 9, with 13 bases in between. CDR3 length equals 12 residues. The CDR3: CASSPGTSPQYF. In nucleotides, the CDR3 is TGTGCCAGCAGCCCCGGGACGTCGCCCCAGTACTTC.

This clonotype was detected ten times or more. The chain uses TRBV20-1 and TRBJ2-3; D remains unclear. This CDR3 contains 14 residues. Trimming left V 1 base short and J 0 bases short, with 8 bases between. Germline CDR1 reads DFQATT; CDR2 reads SNEGSKA (reference sequence). CDR3 nucleotide sequence: TGCAGTGCTAGAGGACTTGCGAGCACAGATACGCAGTATTTT. Encoded protein: CSARGLASTDTQYF.

This clonotype was seen a handful of times. The chain has TRBV5-1 and TRBJ2-5; D uncertain. Between the trimmed V and J ends, which lost 4 bases and 4 bases, there was a span of 17 bases. The CDR3 is 15 amino acids. CDR1 and CDR2 from the germline V gene are SGHRS and YFSETQ. CDR3 coding DNA: TGCGCCAGCAGCCAAGAATTAACACCTCCAGAGACCCAGTACTTC. Its translation is CASSQELTPPETQYF.

This chain links TRBV28 with TRBJ2-2; 9 positions match TRBD1. Per germline, CDR1 MDHEN and CDR2 SYDVKM. This CDR3 has 16 amino acids. V shed 9 bases, J shed 6 bases, and the junction held 14 bases outside the gene matches. CDR3 nucleotide sequence: TGTGCCAGTGAAATGCATGCCGGGACAGGGTCCGGGGAGCTGTTTTTT. This encodes CASEMHAGTGSGELFF.

This clonotype appeared many times. The chain recombines TRBV29-1 with TRBJ2-1; perhaps TRBD2 as D (7 bases). The CDR3 has 10 amino acids. V was clipped by 6 bases and J by 9 bases, with 9 bases between them. Looked up from germline, CDR1 is SQVTM and CDR2 is ANQGSEA. The chain's CDR3 is CSVAGAEQFF. In nucleotides, the CDR3 is TGCAGCGTCGCGGGGGCTGAGCAGTTCTTC.

This clonotype was recorded a few times. The genes are TRBV5-5 and TRBJ2-2; possible D gene TRBD1, 5 bases. This CDR3 comprises 15 residues. V was shortened by 4 bases and J by 2 bases, with 12 bases between the two germline ends. From germline, CDR1 is SGHKS and CDR2 YYEKEE (reference sequence). CDR3 sequence: CASSGRQSNTGELFF. The CDR3 DNA reads TGTGCCAGCAGCGGACGACAGAGTAACACCGGGGAGCTGTTTTTT.

This clonotype occurred many times. The chain links TRBV7-9 to TRBJ1-1, with TRBD1 as a possible D gene (6 bases). The V and J ends lost 4 bases and 5 bases respectively, with 17 bases between them. The CDR3 sequence is 15 residues long. Germline V lookup: CDR1 SEHNR, CDR2 FQNEAQ (reference sequence). CDR3: CASSSRGGRWTEAFF. The CDR3 bases are TGTGCCAGCAGCTCTCGGGGGGGCCGGTGGACTGAAGCTTTCTTT.

This clonotype has a count of ten or more. This rearrangement joins TRBV5-1 to TRBJ1-5; 8 nucleotides align to TRBD1. There are 14 residues in the CDR3. Germline CDR1 SGHRS, CDR2 YFSETQ. With 3 bases clipped from V and 4 bases from J, the junction kept 3 bases outside the gene matches. CDR3 residues: CASSSTGGNQPQHF. In nucleotides, the CDR3 is TGCGCCAGCAGCTCCACAGGGGGGAATCAGCCCCAGCATTTT.

This clonotype was counted between two and nine times. This sequence joins TRBV5-1 and TRBJ2-5; TRBD2 matches at 10 bases. Germline V gives CDR1 SGHRS, CDR2 YFSETQ. With V trimmed by 4 bases and J by 2 bases, 8 bases remained unmatched. CDR3 length equals 16 residues. The CDR3 DNA reads TGCGCCAGCAGCCCGACGACTAGCGGGCCACAAGAGACCCAGTACTTC. It codes for CASSPTTSGPQETQYF. Drawing the rest from reference TRBV5-1 and TRBJ2-5, the complete variable domain is KAGVTQTPRYLIKTRGQQVTLSCSPISGHRSVSWYQQTPGQGLQFLFEYFSETQRNKGNFPGRFSGRQFSNSRSEMNVSTLELGDSALYLCASSPTTSGPQETQYFGPGTRLLVL.

This clonotype has ten or more counts. Written as DNA, the CDR3 is TGCGCCAGCGTATACGACCAGGGGGCGGAAGCTTTCTTT. This encodes CASVYDQGAEAFF. This chain uses TRBV5-1 with TRBJ1-1; 8 bases match TRBD1. V lost 7 bases to trimming and J lost 8 bases; unmatched junction nucleotides: 10. Looked up from germline, CDR1 is SGHRS and CDR2 is YFSETQ. This CDR3 is built from 13 residues.

This chain links TRBV24-1 with TRBJ2-4, with TRBD1 as a possible D gene (6 bases). Deletions cut 3 bases from V and 8 bases from J, with 10 bases between. Germline V gene lookup returns CDR1 KGHDR and CDR2 SFDVKD. The CDR3 extends over 13 amino acids. The CDR3 is CATSDGHRDIQYF. Here the CDR3 DNA reads TGTGCCACCAGTGATGGGCACAGGGACATTCAGTACTTC.

This clonotype showed up just a few times. This rearrangement joins TRBV29-1 to TRBJ2-5, with D maybe TRBD1 (6 bases). Germline V gene data show CDR1 as SQVTM and CDR2 as ANQGSEA. The CDR3 is 15 amino acids. Trimming stripped 6 bases from V and 2 bases from J, with 19 bases between. CDR3 amino acids: CSVSQLDRLQETQYF. The CDR3 DNA is TGCAGCGTCTCGCAACTCGACAGGTTACAAGAGACCCAGTACTTC.

The chain has TRBV6-5 and TRBJ1-4; TRBD1 aligns across 7 bases. The germline V gene encodes CDR1 MNHEY and CDR2 SVGAGI. V trimming: 2 bases; J trimming: 7 bases; junction bases outside the gene matches: 7. The CDR3 consists of 15 residues. In DNA, the CDR3 is TGTGCCAGCAGTTACATACCGACAGGGACTGAAAAACTGTTTTTT. Translation: CASSYIPTGTEKLFF.

V and J are TRBV18 and TRBJ2-4, with D tentatively TRBD1 (5 bases). This CDR3 region has 16 residues. CDR1 is KGHSH and CDR2 is LQKENI in the germline V gene. The V and J ends lost 0 bases and 1 base respectively, with 10 bases between them. As DNA, the CDR3 is TGTGCCAGCTCACCACCGGTCAGGGATGCCAAAAACATTCAGTACTTC. This translates into CASSPPVRDAKNIQYF.

This sequence joins TRBV27 and TRBJ1-2, with a possible D match to TRBD1 (6 bases). Germline CDR1 MNHEY, CDR2 SMNVEV (reference sequence). V gave up 5 bases and J gave up 6 bases, with 13 bases separating them. This CDR3 is built from 13 residues. CDR3 DNA sequence: TGTGCCAGCAGTATAGGGCACAGGGATGGCTACACCTTC. Translated, it gives CASSIGHRDGYTF.

The table lists this clonotype with a few counts. J is TRBJ2-2 and V is TRBV2, with D tentatively TRBD2 (6 bases). Per the germline V gene, CDR1 is SNHLY and CDR2 is FYNNEI. V lost 7 bases, J lost 1 base, and 13 bases lay in between. This CDR3 has 15 residues. The CDR3 DNA follows: TGTGCCAGCACCTCGGGACTTCAGAACACCGGGGAGCTGTTTTTT. It codes for CASTSGLQNTGELFF.

In its sample, this clonotype was seen many times. The V gene is TRBV10-3, the J gene TRBJ2-2; D might be TRBD2 (5 bases). The CDR3 contains 12 residues. Germline V lookup: CDR1 ENHRY, CDR2 SYGVKD. V lost 11 bases and J lost 5, with 12 bases in between. CDR3 in amino acids: CAAGDLTGELFF. CDR3 sequence (DNA): TGTGCCGCCGGGGATTTGACCGGGGAGCTGTTTTTT.

The rearrangement uses TRBV29-1 and TRBJ1-1, with D maybe TRBD1 (5 bases). The CDR3 runs 13 residues. The germline V gene encodes CDR1 SQVTM and CDR2 ANQGSEA. Deletions cut 7 bases from V and 3 bases from J, with 15 bases between. CDR3 nucleotide sequence: TGCAGCGCCCATGCTGGGACGTACACTGAAGCTTTCTTT. This codes for CSAHAGTYTEAFF.